Listed below are T cell receptor beta chains from one sample, sequenced in a study of control samples from healthy donors and cancer patients. Some clones are missing from TCRdb's copy, which holds only in-frame ones; the method was immunoSEQ multiplex PCR. The data show approximately 180,000 clones, approximately 94% seen once. Input material: blood. These receptors all come from a woman aged 18-30 years in good health. Each CDR3 is given with its conserved first and last residue. Each record gives: V gene, clone size, J gene, D gene, CDR3 protein, CDR3 DNA. A D gene is named only where the DNA matches it firmly. Size is omitted from some rows. Given values are once, few, many or a class for expanded clones.

v_gene: TRBV6-2/TRBV6-3; abundance: -; j_gene: TRBJ2-1; d_gene: -; CDR3aa: CASSGIVLDEQFF; CDR3nt: TGTGCCAGCAGTGGGATAGTTCTGGATGAGCAGTTCTTC
v_gene: TRBV12-3/TRBV12-4; abundance: -; j_gene: TRBJ1-2; d_gene: -; CDR3aa: CASSLRGYGYTF; CDR3nt: TGTGCCAGCAGTTTACGGGGTTATGGCTACACCTTC
v_gene: TRBV5-4; abundance: -; j_gene: TRBJ1-3; d_gene: -; CDR3aa: CASSLDGTGNTIYF; CDR3nt: TGTGCCAGCAGCTTAGACGGAACTGGAAACACCATATATTTT
v_gene: TRBV24-1; abundance: once; j_gene: TRBJ1-5; d_gene: -; CDR3aa: CATGGGNQPQHF; CDR3nt: TGTGCCACCGGTGGAGGCAATCAGCCCCAGCATTTT
v_gene: TRBV28; abundance: few; j_gene: TRBJ2-5; d_gene: TRBD1; CDR3aa: CASSFESGGRETQYF; CDR3nt: TGTGCCAGCAGTTTCGAGTCAGGGGGCAGGGAGACCCAGTACTTC
v_gene: TRBV6-5; abundance: -; j_gene: TRBJ1-2; d_gene: TRBD1; CDR3aa: CASKGQGDDGYTF; CDR3nt: TGTGCCAGCAAGGGACAGGGGGACGATGGCTACACCTTC
v_gene: TRBV9; abundance: -; j_gene: TRBJ2-1; d_gene: -; CDR3aa: CASNWEENEQFF; CDR3nt: TGTGCCAGCAATTGGGAGGAAAATGAGCAGTTCTTC
v_gene: TRBV9; abundance: -; j_gene: TRBJ2-7; d_gene: -; CDR3aa: CASSALSAFGYEQYF; CDR3nt: TGTGCCAGCAGCGCGCTTAGCGCGTTCGGCTACGAGCAGTACTTC
v_gene: TRBV6-5; abundance: once; j_gene: TRBJ1-1; d_gene: -; CDR3aa: CASSSQGRVNTEAFF; CDR3nt: TGTGCCAGCAGTTCACAGGGAAGGGTGAACACTGAAGCTTTCTTT
v_gene: TRBV20-1; abundance: -; j_gene: TRBJ2-7; d_gene: -; CDR3aa: CSARDSYEQYF; CDR3nt: TGCAGTGCTAGAGACTCCTACGAGCAGTACTTC
v_gene: TRBV25-1; abundance: -; j_gene: TRBJ1-4; d_gene: -; CDR3aa: CASSERWGSNEKLFF; CDR3nt: TGTGCCAGCAGTGAAAGATGGGGTAGTAATGAAAAACTGTTTTTT
v_gene: TRBV28; abundance: -; j_gene: TRBJ2-3; d_gene: TRBD2; CDR3aa: CASSPERAGGSTDTQYF; CDR3nt: TGTGCCAGCAGTCCCGAAAGGGCGGGAGGTAGCACAGATACGCAGTATTTT
v_gene: TRBV15; abundance: -; j_gene: TRBJ1-2; d_gene: -; CDR3aa: CATSREVGGYGYTF; CDR3nt: TGTGCCACCAGCAGAGAGGTAGGAGGATATGGCTACACCTTC
v_gene: TRBV6-1; abundance: -; j_gene: TRBJ1-4; d_gene: -; CDR3aa: CASSELRGWEKLFF; CDR3nt: TGTGCCAGCAGTGAACTGAGGGGTTGGGAAAAACTGTTTTTT
v_gene: TRBV2; abundance: -; j_gene: TRBJ2-1; d_gene: -; CDR3aa: CASSEGRHLNEQFF; CDR3nt: TGTGCCAGCAGTGAGGGCAGACACCTCAATGAGCAGTTCTTC
v_gene: TRBV6-6; abundance: -; j_gene: TRBJ1-2; d_gene: -; CDR3aa: CASSYAAAYGYTF; CDR3nt: TGTGCCAGCAGTTACGCGGCCGCCTATGGCTACACCTTC
v_gene: TRBV10-3; abundance: -; j_gene: TRBJ2-3; d_gene: -; CDR3aa: CAISESADGTDTQYF; CDR3nt: TGTGCCATCAGTGAGTCAGCCGACGGCACAGATACGCAGTATTTT
v_gene: TRBV15; abundance: -; j_gene: TRBJ1-1; d_gene: -; CDR3aa: CATSRVRFRLMNTEAFF; CDR3nt: TGTGCCACCAGCAGAGTGAGGTTCCGGCTTATGAACACTGAAGCTTTCTTT
v_gene: TRBV6-1; abundance: -; j_gene: TRBJ2-7; d_gene: -; CDR3aa: CASSEAPYEQYF; CDR3nt: TGTGCCAGCAGTGAAGCCCCCTACGAGCAGTACTTC
v_gene: TRBV29-1; abundance: -; j_gene: TRBJ1-1; d_gene: -; CDR3aa: CSVVDRSTEAFF; CDR3nt: TGCAGCGTTGTGGACAGAAGCACTGAAGCTTTCTTT
v_gene: TRBV10-1; abundance: -; j_gene: TRBJ1-1; d_gene: -; CDR3aa: CASSESKEEGGPLNTEAFF; CDR3nt: TGCGCCAGCAGTGAGTCGAAGGAGGAGGGGGGCCCGTTGAACACTGAAGCTTTCTTT
v_gene: TRBV6-2/TRBV6-3; abundance: -; j_gene: TRBJ1-2; d_gene: -; CDR3aa: CASSYPPGQLTSESNYGYTF; CDR3nt: TGTGCCAGCAGTTACCCGCCGGGACAACTAACGAGTGAAAGTAACTATGGCTACACCTTC
v_gene: TRBV11-3; abundance: -; j_gene: TRBJ2-5; d_gene: TRBD2; CDR3aa: CASSLDLAGSGETQYF; CDR3nt: TGTGCCAGCAGCTTAGATCTAGCGGGTTCGGGAGAGACCCAGTACTTC
v_gene: TRBV12-5; abundance: -; j_gene: TRBJ1-4; d_gene: -; CDR3aa: CASGWSIAGNEKLFF; CDR3nt: TGTGCTAGTGGTTGGTCCATCGCGGGTAATGAAAAACTGTTTTTT
v_gene: TRBV27; abundance: -; j_gene: TRBJ1-3; d_gene: TRBD1; CDR3aa: CASSLSGTALTSSGNTIYF; CDR3nt: TGTGCCAGCAGTTTATCAGGGACAGCCCTGACCAGCTCTGGAAACACCATATATTTT
v_gene: TRBV29-1; abundance: once; j_gene: TRBJ2-7; d_gene: TRBD2; CDR3aa: CSVYLRGLAGAPVSEQYF; CDR3nt: TGCAGCGTCTACCTCCGTGGACTAGCGGGAGCCCCTGTCTCTGAGCAGTACTTC
v_gene: TRBV18; abundance: -; j_gene: TRBJ2-2; d_gene: TRBD1; CDR3aa: CASSPLAGGNTGELFF; CDR3nt: TGTGCCAGCTCACCATTGGCAGGGGGCAACACCGGGGAGCTGTTTTTT
v_gene: TRBV18; abundance: -; j_gene: TRBJ2-2; d_gene: -; CDR3aa: CASSPDTGELFF; CDR3nt: TGTGCCAGCTCACCAGACACCGGGGAGCTGTTTTTT
v_gene: TRBV6-5; abundance: -; j_gene: TRBJ1-2; d_gene: TRBD1; CDR3aa: CASSYSTGGSYGYTF; CDR3nt: TGTGCCAGCAGTTACTCGACAGGGGGCTCTTATGGCTACACCTTC
v_gene: TRBV7-8; abundance: -; j_gene: TRBJ1-5; d_gene: -; CDR3aa: CASSLIGRTQPQHF; CDR3nt: TGTGCCAGCAGCTTAATCGGCCGGACTCAGCCCCAGCATTTT
v_gene: TRBV2; abundance: -; j_gene: TRBJ1-5; d_gene: -; CDR3aa: CASRVSFGVNQPQHF; CDR3nt: TGTGCCAGCAGGGTTTCATTTGGGGTTAATCAGCCCCAGCATTTT
v_gene: TRBV28; abundance: -; j_gene: TRBJ1-1; d_gene: -; CDR3aa: CASSFGNMNTEAFF; CDR3nt: TGTGCCAGCAGTTTTGGAAACATGAACACTGAAGCTTTCTTT
v_gene: TRBV6-2/TRBV6-3; abundance: -; j_gene: TRBJ2-7; d_gene: -; CDR3aa: CASTPTGKLTYEQYF; CDR3nt: TGTGCCAGCACCCCAACAGGTAAATTAACCTACGAGCAGTACTTC
v_gene: TRBV6-1; abundance: once; j_gene: TRBJ1-5; d_gene: -; CDR3aa: CASSETVKGQPQHF; CDR3nt: TGTGCCAGCAGTGAGACAGTTAAGGGTCAGCCCCAGCATTTT
v_gene: TRBV5-1; abundance: -; j_gene: TRBJ1-5; d_gene: -; CDR3aa: CASSLAGESSNQPQHF; CDR3nt: TGCGCCAGCAGCTTGGCCGGGGAGAGTAGCAATCAGCCCCAGCATTTT
v_gene: TRBV7-2; abundance: -; j_gene: TRBJ1-1; d_gene: -; CDR3aa: CASSLSVNTEAFF; CDR3nt: TGTGCCAGCAGCTTATCAGTGAACACTGAAGCTTTCTTT
v_gene: TRBV7-2; abundance: -; j_gene: TRBJ1-5; d_gene: -; CDR3aa: CASSLVWGANQPQHF; CDR3nt: TGTGCCAGCAGCTTAGTATGGGGGGCCAATCAGCCCCAGCATTTT
v_gene: TRBV7-2; abundance: -; j_gene: TRBJ2-3; d_gene: -; CDR3aa: CASSLLAPLDTQYF; CDR3nt: TGTGCCAGCAGCTTATTGGCCCCCTTAGATACGCAGTATTTT
v_gene: TRBV18; abundance: -; j_gene: TRBJ1-1; d_gene: -; CDR3aa: CASSPRREGVEAFF; CDR3nt: TGTGCCAGCTCACCAAGGAGGGAGGGTGTTGAAGCTTTCTTT
v_gene: TRBV7-2; abundance: -; j_gene: TRBJ2-7; d_gene: TRBD2; CDR3aa: CASSPSGGAVWEQYF; CDR3nt: TGTGCCAGCAGTCCCAGCGGGGGGGCCGTGTGGGAGCAGTACTTC
v_gene: TRBV9; abundance: once; j_gene: TRBJ1-2; d_gene: -; CDR3aa: CASSVAEGGYTF; CDR3nt: TGTGCCAGCAGCGTAGCTGAGGGTGGCTACACCTTC
v_gene: TRBV12-5; abundance: -; j_gene: TRBJ2-1; d_gene: -; CDR3aa: CASGLALWGGAPSNEQFF; CDR3nt: TGTGCTAGTGGCCTCGCCCTCTGGGGGGGGGCTCCGTCCAATGAGCAGTTCTTC
v_gene: TRBV14; abundance: -; j_gene: TRBJ1-2; d_gene: -; CDR3aa: CASSRDFGSYTF; CDR3nt: TGTGCCAGCAGCCGGGACTTTGGGAGCTACACCTTC
v_gene: TRBV7-2; abundance: -; j_gene: TRBJ2-1; d_gene: -; CDR3aa: CASSSGIGVYNEQFF; CDR3nt: TGTGCCAGCAGCTCGGGAATCGGAGTGTACAATGAGCAGTTCTTC
v_gene: TRBV5-8; abundance: -; j_gene: TRBJ2-3; d_gene: -; CDR3aa: CASSLAAIPLGDTQYF; CDR3nt: TGTGCCAGCAGCTTGGCGGCTATCCCTTTAGGAGATACGCAGTATTTT
v_gene: TRBV28; abundance: -; j_gene: TRBJ1-2; d_gene: TRBD1; CDR3aa: CASTLPPGQGGNYGYTF; CDR3nt: TGTGCCAGCACCCTTCCCCCGGGACAGGGGGGGAACTATGGCTACACCTTC
v_gene: TRBV9; abundance: -; j_gene: TRBJ2-1; d_gene: -; CDR3aa: CASSVDGKPYNEQFF; CDR3nt: TGTGCCAGCAGCGTAGACGGCAAGCCCTACAATGAGCAGTTCTTC
v_gene: TRBV6-2/TRBV6-3; abundance: -; j_gene: TRBJ1-1; d_gene: -; CDR3aa: CASSLGGGVNTEAFF; CDR3nt: TGTGCCAGCAGTCTCGGGGGGGGTGTTAACACTGAAGCTTTCTTT
v_gene: TRBV2; abundance: -; j_gene: TRBJ2-1; d_gene: TRBD2; CDR3aa: CASSELIAGGDEQFF; CDR3nt: TGTGCCAGCAGTGAATTGATAGCGGGAGGTGATGAGCAGTTCTTC
v_gene: TRBV28; abundance: -; j_gene: TRBJ2-2; d_gene: -; CDR3aa: CASSLSLEGTNTGELFF; CDR3nt: TGTGCCAGCAGTTTAAGTTTAGAGGGAACGAACACCGGGGAGCTGTTTTTT
v_gene: TRBV5-8; abundance: once; j_gene: TRBJ2-3; d_gene: TRBD2; CDR3aa: CASSSLPGLAGGPSTDTQYF; CDR3nt: TGTGCCAGCAGCTCCCTTCCGGGACTAGCGGGGGGTCCTAGCACAGATACGCAGTATTTT
v_gene: TRBV18; abundance: -; j_gene: TRBJ1-5; d_gene: TRBD1; CDR3aa: CASSQTGEYQPQHF; CDR3nt: TGTGCCAGCTCGCAGACAGGGGAATATCAGCCCCAGCATTTT
v_gene: TRBV5-6; abundance: -; j_gene: TRBJ1-1; d_gene: -; CDR3aa: CASSYGGGTEAFF; CDR3nt: TGTGCCAGCAGCTACGGGGGCGGCACTGAAGCTTTCTTT
v_gene: TRBV12-3/TRBV12-4; abundance: -; j_gene: TRBJ1-2; d_gene: -; CDR3aa: CASSFSVRGYTF; CDR3nt: -
v_gene: TRBV5-1; abundance: -; j_gene: TRBJ1-3; d_gene: -; CDR3aa: CASSDVSTGTIYF; CDR3nt: TGCGCCAGCAGCGACGTATCCACGGGGACCATATATTTT
v_gene: TRBV28; abundance: -; j_gene: TRBJ1-3; d_gene: -; CDR3aa: CASSLWGNTIYF; CDR3nt: TGTGCCAGCAGTTTATGGGGAAACACCATATATTTT
v_gene: TRBV18; abundance: -; j_gene: TRBJ2-7; d_gene: TRBD1; CDR3aa: CASSRPGQGYYEQYF; CDR3nt: TGTGCCAGCTCGCGCCCCGGACAGGGATACTACGAGCAGTACTTC
v_gene: TRBV9; abundance: -; j_gene: TRBJ2-3; d_gene: -; CDR3aa: CASSVGSGGLDTQYF; CDR3nt: TGTGCCAGCAGCGTAGGGAGTGGAGGGCTAGATACGCAGTATTTT
v_gene: TRBV5-4; abundance: -; j_gene: TRBJ1-1; d_gene: -; CDR3aa: CASSVLRGAGAFF; CDR3nt: TGTGCCAGCAGCGTACTCCGGGGGGCAGGCGCTTTCTTT